The source of this T cell receptor (beta chain) is a study of T cell responses to AZD1222 COVID-19 vaccine. The repertoire was sequenced with immunoSEQ multiplex PCR; TCRdb's copy has only in-frame clones and lacks some. The table records more than 75,000 clones, roughly four fifths of them present only once. Deletions cut 6 bases from V and 6 bases from J, with 18 bases between. Germline assignment: CDR1 MNHEY and CDR2 SVGEGT. CDR3 length: 15 amino acids. Study conclusions and caveats: Dominant CD4 TCR responses targeted spike regions 160-218 and 743-854. Clonal diversity was possibly underestimated, and the donors were mostly white British, with more females.

With regard to this clone: Its specificity is not known.

V and J are TRBV6-2 or TRBV6-3 and TRBJ2-1; TRBD2 is a possible D gene (5 bases). Sequencing used peripheral blood, obtained 28 days after the second AZD1222 dose. The clonotype comes from an adult who received the AZD1222 COVID-19 vaccine. Here the CDR3 DNA reads TGTGCCAGCAGCCACGCCGGGATACCCCTCAATGAGCAGTTCTTC. This codes for CASSHAGIPLNEQFF.